The present T cell receptor (beta chain) was sequenced within a study of T cell changes during pregnancy in multiple sclerosis. Produced via immunoSEQ multiplex PCR; TCRdb's table is partial and in-frame only. Among about 36,000 clones listed, 90% to 95% were seen once. Germline CDR1 LNHNV, CDR2 YYDKDF (reference sequence). Trimming at V came to 11 bases and at J to 5 bases, leaving 6 bases not matched to a gene. There are 13 residues in the CDR3. The chain has TRBV15 and TRBJ1-5; 10 nucleotides align to TRBD1. The sequence was collected from a female donor in good health, enrolled as a control in a pregnancy study. The material sequenced was CD4+ T cells from peripheral blood mononuclear cells, taken in the third trimester of pregnancy. The CDR3 here is CASGTGVDQPQHF. Written as DNA, the CDR3 is TGTGCCTCCGGGACAGGGGTGGATCAGCCCCAGCATTTT.